Listed here are 9 T cell receptor beta chains from one sample, sequenced in a study of CD8 T cells in Susac syndrome. An amount of RNA that ranged from 0.5 to 1 ug was reverse transcribed with random hexamers. Each CDR3 protein is one row after TCRdb ran MiXCR on the immunoSEQ multiplex PCR reads. The sample carries under 350,000 distinct CDR3 sequences, around 90% recorded once. The sequencing sample was made of CD4+ T cells from PBMCs. These receptors were obtained from a human donor with multiple sclerosis.

This chain links TRBV18 with TRBJ1-1; no firm D call. Germline CDR1 reads KGHSH; CDR2 reads LQKENI. The CDR3 is made up of 13 amino acids. Trimming cost V 10 bases and J 3 bases, with 15 bases left between them. In nucleotides, the CDR3 is TGTGCCACCCATAATCAGCGTGACACTGAAGCTTTCTTT. Amino acid sequence: CATHNQRDTEAFF. Full variable domain (outside the CDR3, taken from reference TRBV18 and TRBJ1-1): NAGVMQNPRHLVRRRGQEARLRCSPMKGHSHVYWYRQLPEEGLKFMVYLQKENIIDESGMPKERFSAEFPKEGPSILRIQQVVRGDSAAYFCATHNQRDTEAFFGQGTRLTVV.

The chain joins TRBV18 to TRBJ2-3, with TRBD2 matching over 9 bases. With V trimmed by 3 bases and J by 3 bases, 10 bases remained unmatched. The V gene's germline CDR1 is KGHSH and CDR2 LQKENI. There are 17 residues in the CDR3. In nucleotides, the CDR3 is TGTGCCAGCTCACCTAGACCCGGGACTAGCAAGACAGATACGCAGTATTTT. Translated, it gives CASSPRPGTSKTDTQYF.

The chain joins TRBV4-3 to TRBJ2-3; D is undetermined. CDR3 size: 14 residues. Trimming pared 3 bases from V and 5 bases from J, leaving 12 bases between. Germline CDR1 reads LGHNA; CDR2 reads YSLEER. CDR3 sequence (DNA): TGCGCCAGCAGCCACGTTGTGACGGGAGATACGCAGTATTTT. This translates into CASSHVVTGDTQYF.

This clonotype was counted a few times. This chain uses TRBV7-9 with TRBJ2-7; 10 nucleotides align to TRBD2. With V trimmed by 7 bases and J by 3 bases, 6 bases remained unmatched. The CDR3 spans 14 residues. Germline V CDR1 and CDR2: SEHNR, FQNEAQ (reference sequence). Written as DNA, the CDR3 is TGTGCCAGCACCTGGACTAGCGGTGACTACGAGCAGTACTTC. This encodes CASTWTSGDYEQYF.

The chain uses TRBV18 and TRBJ1-1; D unresolved. Germline loops: CDR1 KGHSH, CDR2 LQKENI. This CDR3 has 14 residues. Trimming took 5 bases from V and 6 from J, leaving 16 bases between them. CDR3 sequence reads: CASSNFVRGAEAFF. DNA of the CDR3: TGTGCCAGCTCAAACTTCGTCCGGGGTGCTGAAGCTTTCTTT. Using reference TRBV18 and TRBJ1-1 for the parts outside the CDR3, the full variable domain is NAGVMQNPRHLVRRRGQEARLRCSPMKGHSHVYWYRQLPEEGLKFMVYLQKENIIDESGMPKERFSAEFPKEGPSILRIQQVVRGDSAAYFCASSNFVRGAEAFFGQGTRLTVV.

This clonotype has more than one count but fewer than ten. This CDR3 is CAWSRGALNTEAFF. CDR3 coding DNA: TGTGCCTGGAGCCGAGGGGCCTTGAACACTGAAGCTTTCTTT. V gene TRBV30 combines with J gene TRBJ1-1; D might be TRBD1 (5 bases). The germline gives CDR1 GTSNPN, CDR2 SVGIG (reference sequence). There are 14 residues in the CDR3. V was clipped by 3 bases and J by 0 bases, with 11 bases between them.

The chain employs TRBV5-6 and TRBJ2-1; D tentatively fits TRBD1 or TRBD2 (5 bases each). There are 12 residues in the CDR3. V was trimmed by 3 bases and J by 8 bases, leaving 9 bases between them. The germline CDR1 and CDR2 sequences are SGHDT and YYEEEE. The DNA of the CDR3 is TGTGCCAGCAGCTATACGGGGCATGAGCAGTTCTTC. It codes for CASSYTGHEQFF.

V is TRBV7-2 and J is TRBJ2-3, with 8 bases matching TRBD2. J lost 4 bases, V lost 0 bases, and 9 bases had no gene match. This CDR3 has 17 amino acids. Looked up from germline, CDR1 is SGHTA and CDR2 is FQGNSA. The CDR3 loop is CASSLAVGGTRADTQYF. In DNA form, the CDR3 reads TGTGCCAGCAGCTTAGCCGTCGGCGGGACTAGGGCAGATACGCAGTATTTT.

On this clonotype: One junction end disagrees with the germline gene, perhaps due to a read error. The chain employs TRBV7-8 and TRBJ2-5, with 7 bases fitting TRBD1. Germline V gene lookup returns CDR1 SGHVS and CDR2 FQNEAQ. The CDR3 is 15 amino acids. The CDR3 loop is CASNLPDRQQETQYF. The CDR3 bases are TGTGCCAGCAACTTACCGGACAGGCAGCAAGAGACCCAGTACTTC.